This entry describes one T cell receptor beta chain. This sample was taken from a study of CD8+ T cells in alopecia areata. The germline V and J ends were trimmed by 6 bases and 4 bases, with 13 bases remaining between them. The CDR3 loop spans 13 amino acids. CDR1 is MNHEY and CDR2 is SVGAGI in the germline V gene. The treatment here: oral pan-JAK inhibitor, 5-10 mg twice daily. Obtained from alopecia areata patients were lesional scalp punch biopsies along with peripheral blood. Reverse transcription of extracted RNA yielded cDNA, which provided the sequencing template. Profiled with immunoSEQ multiplex PCR; TCRdb holds only in-frame clones, not every one. The sample consists of about 94,000 clones, just over 70% of them appearing once.

The chain couples TRBV6-5 to TRBJ2-7; D gene uncertain. The TCR was taken from a human donor with alopecia areata. Specimen: CD8+ T cells sorted from blood, collected around week 44, from a patient treated with tofacitinib. For the CDR3, the DNA is TGTGCCAGCAGACAAGGGCCCCTGTACGAGCAGTACTTC. Translating gives CASRQGPLYEQYF.